The sequence of this T cell receptor beta chain was determined in a study of T cell responses to AZD1222 COVID-19 vaccine. Study-wide context: Researchers grouped second doses given at about 4 or about 12 weeks into one pool.

The protocol was immunoSEQ multiplex PCR, while the TCRdb copy is restricted to in-frame clones and leaves out a portion. The data contain around 58,000 clones, about 79% of them seen just once; the ten biggest clones take up 15% to 20%. V lost 3 bases and J lost 3, with 2 bases in between. This CDR3 contains 12 residues. Looked up from germline, CDR1 is MDHEN and CDR2 is SYDVKM. The J gene is TRBJ1-4, the V gene TRBV28; D is ambiguous. This receptor was obtained from an adult in good health. The sequences come from peripheral blood, collected on day 0 of AZD1222 vaccination. The chain's CDR3 is CASSFPNEKLFF. CDR3 sequence (DNA): TGTGCCAGCAGTTTCCCTAATGAAAAACTGTTTTTT.